A selection of T cell receptor beta chains follows, all from one sample in a study of cytomegalovirus exposure and HLA in healthy donors. Sequencing was performed with immunoSEQ multiplex PCR; in TCRdb, only in-frame clones are kept and a portion is missing. The data hold 90,000 to 120,000 clones, with around 78% observed a single time. The sample consisted of PBMCs. The receptors come from a man aged 30 to 39 in good health and CMV-seronegative. Each CDR3 is given with its conserved first and last residue. A D gene is named only where the DNA matches it firmly. Rows give clone size only sometimes, using once, few, many, or a class for an expanded clone.

j_call clone_size v_call d_call cdr3_nt cdr3_aa
TRBJ1-5 . TRBV19 . TGTGCCAGTAAAGGGATGGCCGCCCAAGGGGGCAATCAGCCCCAGCATTTT CASKGMAAQGGNQPQHF
TRBJ1-2 . TRBV10-2 . TGCGCCAGCAGCTTCGGCTATGGCTACACCTTC CASSFGYGYTF
TRBJ2-1 . TRBV28 . TGTGCCACCCTCCCCCAGTCGGGAGCCCACTACAATGAGCAGTTCTTC CATLPQSGAHYNEQFF
TRBJ2-5 once TRBV5-5 . TGTGCCAGCAGCAGAACACAGGATTCAGCAGGGACCCAGTACTTC CASSRTQDSAGTQYF
TRBJ2-1 few TRBV15 TRBD1 TGTGCCACCAGCAGAGACCCGACAGGGCCTGGGTCTGAGCAGTTCTTC CATSRDPTGPGSEQFF
TRBJ1-1 . TRBV28 . TGTGCCAGCAGTACTCCCCAGGGGAGGGGGACTGAAGCTTTCTTT CASSTPQGRGTEAFF
TRBJ1-2 . TRBV30 . TGTGCCTGGAGTGCGCAGGGGTCGAGGAATGGCTACACCTTC CAWSAQGSRNGYTF
TRBJ2-2 . TRBV29-1 TRBD1 TGCAGCGCCTCAGTCTCGGGACAGGGGGCGAGCGGGGAGCTGTTTTTT CSASVSGQGASGELFF
TRBJ1-3 . TRBV7-8 . TGTGCCAGCAGCTCCGGACCGCGGGGGTCAGGAAACACCATATATTTT CASSSGPRGSGNTIYF
TRBJ2-7 once TRBV27 . TGTGCCAGCAGTTTACGACTTACCCCCTACGAGCAGTACTTC CASSLRLTPYEQYF
TRBJ2-3 . TRBV15 TRBD2 TGTGCCACCAGCACTACTCCCGGGACTAGCGGGAGGGCCGATAGCACAGATACGCAGTATTTT CATSTTPGTSGRADSTDTQYF
TRBJ2-5 once TRBV28 . TGTGCCAGCAGTTCAAGCGTTGAGACCCAGTACTTC CASSSSVETQYF
TRBJ1-1 . TRBV13 . TGTGCCAGCAGCTTCCTGGACAGCCGGGAAGCTTTCTTT CASSFLDSREAFF
TRBJ1-1 . TRBV27 . TGTGCCAGCAGTTTAGTAGCAGGGGTGAACACTGAAGCTTTCTTT CASSLVAGVNTEAFF
TRBJ1-6 . TRBV28 . TGTGCCAGCGTCGGGAGAGGGGGGGAGGCCCTCAATTCACCCCTCCACTTT CASVGRGGEALNSPLHF
TRBJ2-6 . TRBV19 . TGTGCCAGTAGTCACCTGGAGGGGGCAGGGGCCAACGTCCTGACTTTC CASSHLEGAGANVLTF
TRBJ1-1 . TRBV6-6 . TGTGCCAGCAGCGGTCAGGGGCCGGGGAGAGCTTTCTTT CASSGQGPGRAFF
TRBJ2-5 . TRBV6-6 TRBD2 TGTGCCAGCAGTTGGACTAGCGGAGGGGAGACCCAGTACTTC CASSWTSGGETQYF
TRBJ2-3 . TRBV30 TRBD1 TGTGCCTGGGACAGGGGCATCGCAGATACGCAGTATTTT CAWDRGIADTQYF
TRBJ2-3 . TRBV13 TRBD2 TGTGCCAGCAGCGGGAAGGTACGGCTAGCGGGAGAAATGGCCAACACAGATACGCAGTATTTT CASSGKVRLAGEMANTDTQYF
TRBJ2-5 . TRBV2 TRBD1 TGTGCCAGCAGCCGGGACAGGGGGAGGGAGACCCAGTACTTC CASSRDRGRETQYF
TRBJ2-7 . TRBV4-1 TRBD2 TGCGCCAGCAGCCAAGGCTCGACCGGGACTAGGCTGGACGAGCAGTACTTC CASSQGSTGTRLDEQYF
TRBJ2-3 once TRBV7-2 TRBD1 TGTGCCAGCAGCTTAGGGGTTAGGGGACAGAGGTATTTT CASSLGVRGQRYF
TRBJ2-1 few TRBV18 . TGTGCCAGCTCACCGTCGGAGGGTACAGAATTAAGCTCCTACAATGAGCAGTTCTTC CASSPSEGTELSSYNEQFF
TRBJ1-5 . TRBV28 TRBD1 TGTGCCAGCAGTCAGACAGGGAGGAATCAGCCCCAGCATTTT CASSQTGRNQPQHF
TRBJ2-3 few TRBV4-2 TRBD2 TGTGCCAGCAGCCAGGGGACTAGCGGGAGATATACGCAGTATTTT CASSQGTSGRYTQYF
TRBJ2-1 . TRBV7-3 . TGTGCCAGCAGCTTAACCAGGGGCCACAATGAGCAGTTCTTC CASSLTRGHNEQFF
TRBJ2-4 . TRBV7-8 . TGTGCCAGCAGCGGGGGCAGGGGTTACATTCAGTACTTC CASSGGRGYIQYF
TRBJ1-2 . TRBV9 TRBD1 TGTGCCAGCAGCGATTCGCCGGGACAGGGTCCGATTTATGGCTACACCTTC CASSDSPGQGPIYGYTF
TRBJ2-5 . TRBV11-2 TRBD2 TGTGCCAGCAGCCCGACCGGGACTAGCGGGGGGAGAGAGACCCAGTACTTC CASSPTGTSGGRETQYF
TRBJ2-1 . TRBV4-1 TRBD2 TGCGCCAGCAGCCAAGTGGGGGGACGGAAGCGGGAGGCCCACAATGAGCAGTTCTTC CASSQVGGRKREAHNEQFF
TRBJ1-5 . TRBV18 TRBD1 TGTGCCAGCTCACCGGGACAGGGGGATCAGCCCCAGCATTTT CASSPGQGDQPQHF
TRBJ1-5 . TRBV4-2 . TGTGCCAGCAGCCAAGACTTGTTGCAGCCCCAGCATTTT CASSQDLLQPQHF
TRBJ2-7 . TRBV19 . TGTGCCAGTAGTCGGGCAGGGCACTACGAGCAGTACTTC CASSRAGHYEQYF
TRBJ2-1 . TRBV7-3 TRBD2 TGTGCCAGCAGCCCATTAGCGGGAGCTACTGAGCAGTTCTTC CASSPLAGATEQFF
TRBJ1-3 . TRBV29-1 TRBD1 TGCAGCGTTGAAGATTCAGACAGGGGTGGGAACACCATATATTTT CSVEDSDRGGNTIYF
TRBJ2-1 . TRBV7-3 TRBD2 TGTGCCAGCAGCTTAAAAGGGGCGGGGTGGCGGGGGAGGAACAATGAGCAGTTCTTC CASSLKGAGWRGRNNEQFF
TRBJ1-1 . TRBV27 . TGTGCCAGCAGTTCTCAGCTGGGGCGGAGGGGTGAAGCTTTCTTT CASSSQLGRRGEAFF
TRBJ2-7 . TRBV2 TRBD1 TGTGCCAGCAGTGAATGGGACAGGGGGGTGCTCGAGCAGTACTTC CASSEWDRGVLEQYF
TRBJ2-7 once TRBV5-4 . TGTGCCAGCAGCGGAGTCGACGGTGCCTACGAGCAGTACTTC CASSGVDGAYEQYF
TRBJ2-3 . TRBV2 TRBD1 TGTGCCAGCAGTGAATGGGGACAGGGGATCACAGATACGCAGTATTTT CASSEWGQGITDTQYF
TRBJ1-6 few TRBV2 . TGTGCCAGTCAGGGAGGGGGTAATTCACCCCTCCACTTT CASQGGGNSPLHF
TRBJ2-3 . TRBV9 TRBD2 TGTGCCAGCAGCGTACTAGCGGGGAACACAGATACGCAGTATTTT CASSVLAGNTDTQYF
TRBJ2-6 . TRBV10-3 . TGTGCCATCAGTGGAGGTCTGTCTGGGGCCAACGTCCTGACTTTC CAISGGLSGANVLTF
TRBJ1-6 . TRBV10-3 TRBD1 TGTGCCATCAAAGGACAGGTGGACTCACCCCTCCACTTT CAIKGQVDSPLHF
TRBJ1-2 . TRBV28 TRBD1 TGTGCCAGCAGAGATACAGGGGGCGGCGGCTACACCTTC CASRDTGGGGYTF
TRBJ1-2 . TRBV30 TRBD1 TGTGCCTGGAGTCACCCATCATCCGGGACAGGGGGCAGACACTATGGCTACACCTTC CAWSHPSSGTGGRHYGYTF
TRBJ1-2 few TRBV28 TRBD1 TGTGCCGTCCACAGGGGGACAGGGTTCTATGGCTACACCTTC CAVHRGTGFYGYTF
TRBJ2-1 . TRBV7-7 . TGTGCCAGCAGCCCCGACGTTGAGAGGGCCCCCAGTGAGCAGTTCTTC CASSPDVERAPSEQFF
TRBJ2-3 . TRBV5-1 . TGCGCCAGCAGACCGCGACAGGACACAGATACGCAGTATTTT CASRPRQDTDTQYF
TRBJ2-5 . TRBV5-4 TRBD1 TGTGCCAGCAGCCCGGGACAGGGGGTTTCCGCCGCCCAGTACTTC CASSPGQGVSAAQYF
TRBJ1-3 . TRBV6-5 TRBD1 TGTGCCAGCAGTTACGGGACAGGGCCTGGAAACACCATATATTTT CASSYGTGPGNTIYF
TRBJ2-7 . TRBV18 . TGTGCCAGCTCACCTGCGAACTACGAGCAGTACTTC CASSPANYEQYF
TRBJ2-1 . TRBV28 . TGTGCCAGCAGCCCCTCCGGCAGGGTTGAGCAGTTCTTC CASSPSGRVEQFF
TRBJ1-2 . TRBV29-1 . TGCAGCGCCCGAACTAGAGGCTATGGCTACACCTTC CSARTRGYGYTF
TRBJ2-3 . TRBV2 TRBD1 TGTGCCAGCAGAGGGACAGGGGGGACTAGCACAGATACGCAGTATTTT CASRGTGGTSTDTQYF
TRBJ1-2 . TRBV27 TRBD1 TGTGCCAGCGGGATTGGCACAGGGGTCTATGGCTACACCTTC CASGIGTGVYGYTF
TRBJ2-7 . TRBV9 TRBD1 TGTGCCAGCAGCCCCCACAGGGGTACCTACGAGCAGTACTTC CASSPHRGTYEQYF